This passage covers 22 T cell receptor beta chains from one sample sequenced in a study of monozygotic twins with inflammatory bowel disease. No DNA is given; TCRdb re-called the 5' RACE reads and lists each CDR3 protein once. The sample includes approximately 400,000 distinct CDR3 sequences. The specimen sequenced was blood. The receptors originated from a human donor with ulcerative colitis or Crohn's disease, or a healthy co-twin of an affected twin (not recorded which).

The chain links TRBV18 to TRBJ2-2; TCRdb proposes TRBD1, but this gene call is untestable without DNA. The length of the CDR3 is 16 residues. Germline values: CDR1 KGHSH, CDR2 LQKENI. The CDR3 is CASSPPGQRNTGELFF.

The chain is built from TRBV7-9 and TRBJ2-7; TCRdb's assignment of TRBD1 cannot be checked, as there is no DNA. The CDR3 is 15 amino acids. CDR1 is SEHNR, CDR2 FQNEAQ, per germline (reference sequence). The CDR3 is CASTPRWGAAYEQYF.

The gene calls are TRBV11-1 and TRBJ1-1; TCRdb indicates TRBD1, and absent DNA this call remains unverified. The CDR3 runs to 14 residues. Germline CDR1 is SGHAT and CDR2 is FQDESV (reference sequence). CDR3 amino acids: CASSQGGFRTEAFF.

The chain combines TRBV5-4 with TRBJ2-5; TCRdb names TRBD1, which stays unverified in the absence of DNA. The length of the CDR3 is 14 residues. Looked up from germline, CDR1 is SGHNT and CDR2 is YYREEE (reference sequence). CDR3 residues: CASNLGGDRETQYF.

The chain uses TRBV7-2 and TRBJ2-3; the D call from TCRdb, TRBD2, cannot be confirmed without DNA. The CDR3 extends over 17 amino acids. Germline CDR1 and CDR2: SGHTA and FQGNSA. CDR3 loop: CASSPKSLAGVTDTQYF.

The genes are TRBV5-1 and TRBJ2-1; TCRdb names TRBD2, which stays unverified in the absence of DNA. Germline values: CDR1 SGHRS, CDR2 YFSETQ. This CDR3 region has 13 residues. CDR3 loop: CASSRGGVSEQFF.

The CDR3 sequence: CASSQASSGTPVTDTQYF. The V call is TRBV4-1, the J call TRBJ2-3; TCRdb lists TRBD2, though no DNA is available to test this call. Germline CDR1 reads MGHRA; CDR2 reads YSYEKL. CDR3 length equals 18 residues.

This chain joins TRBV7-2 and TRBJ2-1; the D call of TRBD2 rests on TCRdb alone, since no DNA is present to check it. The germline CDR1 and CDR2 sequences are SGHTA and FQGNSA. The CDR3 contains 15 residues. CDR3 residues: CASSLASGYYNEQFF.

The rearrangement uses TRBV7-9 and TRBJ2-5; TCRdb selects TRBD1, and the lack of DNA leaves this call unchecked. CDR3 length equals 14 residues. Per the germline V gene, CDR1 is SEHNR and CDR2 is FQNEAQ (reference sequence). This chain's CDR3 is CASSLEQGEETQYF.

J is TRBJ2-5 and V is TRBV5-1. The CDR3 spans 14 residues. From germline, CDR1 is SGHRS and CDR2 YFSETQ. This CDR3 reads CASSLEAISETQYF.

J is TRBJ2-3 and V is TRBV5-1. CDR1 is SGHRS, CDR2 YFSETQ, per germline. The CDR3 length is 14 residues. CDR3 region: CASSLTTGTDTQYF. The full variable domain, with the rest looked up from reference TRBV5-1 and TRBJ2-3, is KAGVTQTPRYLIKTRGQQVTLSCSPISGHRSVSWYQQTPGQGLQFLFEYFSETQRNKGNFPGRFSGRQFSNSRSEMNVSTLELGDSALYLCASSLTTGTDTQYFGPGTRLTVL.

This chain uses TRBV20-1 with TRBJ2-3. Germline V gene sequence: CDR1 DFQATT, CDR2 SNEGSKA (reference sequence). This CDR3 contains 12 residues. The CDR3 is CSANLIADTQYF.

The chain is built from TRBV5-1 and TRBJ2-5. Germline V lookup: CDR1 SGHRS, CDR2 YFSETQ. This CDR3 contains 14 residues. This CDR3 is CASSLGHNQETQYF.

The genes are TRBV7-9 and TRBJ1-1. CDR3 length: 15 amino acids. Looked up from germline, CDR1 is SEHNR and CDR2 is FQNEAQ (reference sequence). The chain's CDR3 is CASSSSAGANTEAFF.

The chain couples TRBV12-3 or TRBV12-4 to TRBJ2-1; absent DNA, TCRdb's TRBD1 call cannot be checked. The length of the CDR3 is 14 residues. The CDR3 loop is CASSLTDSYNEQFF.

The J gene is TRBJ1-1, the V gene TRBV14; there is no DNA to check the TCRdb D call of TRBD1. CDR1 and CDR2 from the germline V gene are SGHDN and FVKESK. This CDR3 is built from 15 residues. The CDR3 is CASSRSGTVNTEAFF.

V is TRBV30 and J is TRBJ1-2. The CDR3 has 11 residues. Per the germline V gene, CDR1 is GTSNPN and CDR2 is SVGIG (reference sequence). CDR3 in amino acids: CAWSVTYGYTF.

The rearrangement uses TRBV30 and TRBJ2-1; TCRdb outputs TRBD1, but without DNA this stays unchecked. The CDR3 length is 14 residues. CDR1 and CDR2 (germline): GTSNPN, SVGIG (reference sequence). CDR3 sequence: CAWSEWGQYNEQFF.

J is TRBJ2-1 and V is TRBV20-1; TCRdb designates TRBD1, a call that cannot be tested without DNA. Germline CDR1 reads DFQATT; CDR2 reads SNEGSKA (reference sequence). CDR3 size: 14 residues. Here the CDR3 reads CSAPGQGSYNEQFF.

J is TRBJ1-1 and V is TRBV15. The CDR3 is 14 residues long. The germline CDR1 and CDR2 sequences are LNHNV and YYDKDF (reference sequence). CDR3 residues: CATSRDRVGTEAFF.

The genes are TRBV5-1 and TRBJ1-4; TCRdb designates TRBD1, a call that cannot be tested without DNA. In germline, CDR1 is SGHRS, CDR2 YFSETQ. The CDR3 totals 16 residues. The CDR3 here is CASSLESGQEYGKLFF.

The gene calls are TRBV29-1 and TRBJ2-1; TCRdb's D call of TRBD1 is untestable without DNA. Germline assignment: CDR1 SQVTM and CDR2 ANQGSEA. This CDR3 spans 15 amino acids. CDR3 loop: CSVMGQLSSYNEQFF.